The clone carrying this T cell receptor beta chain has just one count. The record originates from a study of T cell changes during pregnancy in multiple sclerosis. The data were produced by immunoSEQ multiplex PCR, yet TCRdb's version contains in-frame clones alone and is incomplete. The table includes over 45,000 clones, about nine tenths detected once. The germline V gene encodes CDR1 SGHTA and CDR2 FQGNSA. The CDR3 contains 15 residues. V lost 5 bases and J lost 1, with 14 bases in between. This receptor was obtained from a female donor with multiple sclerosis, enrolled in a pregnancy study. The input for sequencing was CD4+ T cells from peripheral blood mononuclear cells, taken after pregnancy. The J gene is TRBJ2-5, the V gene TRBV7-2; D perhaps matches TRBD2 (6 bases). For the CDR3, the DNA is TGTGCCAGCAGCCTACAAGTGGGGGGCCAAGAGACCCAGTACTTC. Protein: CASSLQVGGQETQYF.